These T cell receptor beta chains were read from a single sample in a study of vaccination and CD4 T cells after COVID-19. One entry per CDR3 protein results from TCRdb running MiXCR on the PCR reads. Of about 14,000 distinct CDR3 sequences listed, less than 60% are singletons. These TCRs are of unknown antigen specificity. The specimen sequenced was CD4+ T cells from blood, cultured in vitro. The receptors derive from a human donor who had recovered from COVID-19. Each CDR3 is given with its conserved first and last residue. Each record gives: clone size, J gene, D gene, V gene, CDR3 DNA, CDR3 protein. A D gene is named only where the DNA matches it firmly. Only some rows state a clone size, as once, few, many or a class for expanded clones.

few | TRBJ1-5 | NA | TRBV28 | TGTGCCAGCAGTTTTTGGGAAAGCAATCAGCCCCAGCATTTT | CASSFWESNQPQHF
NA | TRBJ2-7 | TRBD1 | TRBV11-2 | TGTGCCAGCAGCCTGCCGAGGACAGGGGGACACGAGCAGTACTTC | CASSLPRTGGHEQYF
NA | TRBJ1-2 | NA | TRBV24-1 | TGTGCCACCAGTGATTTGTATCACCCGGGGAAAAATGGCTACACCTTC | CATSDLYHPGKNGYTF
NA | TRBJ1-3 | NA | TRBV2 | TGTGCCAGCAGTGAGTCAGGGAGCTTCACGGGAAACACCATATATTTT | CASSESGSFTGNTIYF
NA | TRBJ2-1 | TRBD1 | TRBV24-1 | TGTGCCACCAGTGAGGGACAGGGATTTAACAATGAGCAGTTCTTC | CATSEGQGFNNEQFF
NA | TRBJ2-1 | NA | TRBV27 | TGTGCCAGCAGTTTATCTCTTCGGCATATCAATGAGCAGTTCTTC | CASSLSLRHINEQFF
NA | TRBJ2-5 | NA | TRBV5-1 | TGCGCCAGCAGCTTGGCGCTGGGGGCAGGGGACTGGACTCTCCAAGAGACCCAGTACTTC | CASSLALGAGDWTLQETQYF
NA | TRBJ2-3 | NA | TRBV20-1 | TGCAGTGCAGTTTGGGACGGCCGCACAGATACGCAGTATTTT | CSAVWDGRTDTQYF
few | TRBJ1-6 | NA | TRBV19 | TGTGCCAGTCGGGCAAACGGAGTTTCACCCCTCCACTTT | CASRANGVSPLHF
NA | TRBJ2-1 | TRBD1 | TRBV10-3 | TGTGCCATCAGTGAGTCGGACAGGGGGCACAATGAGCAGTTCTTC | CAISESDRGHNEQFF
NA | TRBJ2-7 | TRBD1 | TRBV6-1 | TGTGCCAGCAAATTTGGACAGGGTAGCGACGAGCAGTACTTC | CASKFGQGSDEQYF
NA | TRBJ1-5 | TRBD1 | TRBV28 | TGTGCCAGCAGCACGGACAGGCGGGGCACGTATAGCAATCAGCCCCAGCATTTT | CASSTDRRGTYSNQPQHF
NA | TRBJ2-7 | NA | TRBV7-9 | TGTGCCAGCCACAGGTCTAGCTCCTACGAGCAGTACTTC | CASHRSSSYEQYF
NA | TRBJ2-1 | TRBD2 | TRBV6-1 | TGTGCCAGCAGGGGACTAGCGGGAGGCGGGGGGCAGTTCTTC | CASRGLAGGGGQFF
NA | TRBJ2-6 | NA | TRBV6-1 | TGTGCCAGCATGTGGGGATTCAGCTCTGGGGCCAACGTCCTGACTTTC | CASMWGFSSGANVLTF
NA | TRBJ1-1 | TRBD1 | TRBV6-1 | TGTGCCAGCAGTCAAGACAGGGGGATTGGCACTGAAGCTTTCTTT | CASSQDRGIGTEAFF
NA | TRBJ2-1 | NA | TRBV6-1 | TGTGCCAGCAGGCCCCTAGGTAGCTCCTACAATGAGCAGTTCTTC | CASRPLGSSYNEQFF
few | TRBJ2-7 | TRBD2 | TRBV20-1 | TGCAGTGCTTTGTCTACTAGCGGGAAAGAGCAGTACTTC | CSALSTSGKEQYF
few | TRBJ1-6 | TRBD1 | TRBV2 | TGTGCCAGCAGTGTGAACACAGGGGGAGTTTCACCCCTCCACTTT | CASSVNTGGVSPLHF
NA | TRBJ2-1 | TRBD2 | TRBV6-4 | TGTGCCAGCAGTGCCACCGACATGGGACTAGCGGCCAACAATGAGCAGTTCTTC | CASSATDMGLAANNEQFF
few | TRBJ2-7 | TRBD1 | TRBV2 | TGTGCCAGCAGCGCCGGGACAGCGCTACAGTACTTC | CASSAGTALQYF
NA | TRBJ2-2 | TRBD2 | TRBV6-1 | TGTGCCAGTTCAGGACTAGCGGGAGGGTATATCGGGGAGCTGTTTTTT | CASSGLAGGYIGELFF
NA | TRBJ2-7 | TRBD1 | TRBV27 | TGTGCCAGCAGTTTACTCCCGGGACAGGGCTACGAGCAGTACTTC | CASSLLPGQGYEQYF
NA | TRBJ2-3 | NA | TRBV7-8 | TGTGCCAGCAGCTTCTCAGATACGCAGTATTTT | CASSFSDTQYF
NA | TRBJ1-4 | NA | TRBV15 | TGTGCCACCAGGAGAGGACGAGATGGAAAACTGTTTTTT | CATRRGRDGKLFF
NA | TRBJ2-5 | NA | TRBV20-1 | TGCAGTGCTAGAAGGGAGACCCAGTACTTC | CSARRETQYF
few | TRBJ2-2 | NA | TRBV20-1 | TGCGCCTTGTTCGGGCCTGTGAACACCGGGGAGCTGTTTTTT | CALFGPVNTGELFF
NA | TRBJ2-7 | TRBD2 | TRBV20-1 | TGCAGTGCGATTTGGGGACTAGCGGCCTACGAGCAGTACTTC | CSAIWGLAAYEQYF
few | TRBJ2-3 | TRBD2 | TRBV20-1 | TGCAGTGCTAGAGGGGGGGGAGGGCCAAGCACAGATACGCAGTATTTT | CSARGGGGPSTDTQYF
NA | TRBJ1-4 | NA | TRBV20-1 | TGCAGTGCCCAGCCGGCAGGTGGGGAAAAACTGTTTTTT | CSAQPAGGEKLFF
NA | TRBJ1-1 | NA | TRBV6-2/TRBV6-3 | TGTGCCAGCAGTTACTCGGGGGGCACTGAAGCTTTCTTT | CASSYSGGTEAFF
NA | TRBJ1-5 | TRBD1 | TRBV6-2/TRBV6-3 | TGTGCCAGCAGCCCGGGACAGGGGGCTTTCTATCAGCCCCAGCATTTT | CASSPGQGAFYQPQHF
NA | TRBJ2-1 | TRBD2 | TRBV5-4 | TGTGCCAGCAGCGTTACTAGCGGAGCCTACAATGAGCAGTTCTTC | CASSVTSGAYNEQFF
NA | TRBJ1-2 | NA | TRBV20-1 | TGCAGTGCTAGAGAGAATACAGGTGGTATGAGCTACACCTTC | CSARENTGGMSYTF
NA | TRBJ1-2 | NA | TRBV20-1 | TGCAGTGCTAAACGGGGCCTAACCTATGACTACACCTTC | CSAKRGLTYDYTF
medium-sized | TRBJ2-4 | TRBD1 | TRBV20-1 | TGCAGTGCTAGCGGGACAGGAGACTTGAGGTACTTC | CSASGTGDLRYF